This T cell receptor (beta chain) was found in a study of draining lymph node invasion in breast cancer (dated by TCRdb to between 2020 and 2021). A note on the overall study: Nodal metastasis was diagnosed by histology and cytokeratin immunohistochemistry and confirmed by EpCAM/CD45 flow cytometry. From every patient, the primary tumor plus matched non-invaded and tumor-invaded tumor-draining lymph nodes were collected, and both Treg and Tconv subsets were profiled. The separate targeted TCR sequencing covered lymph nodes from about 5 patients, with primary tumors sequenced for three of those patients. In a separate targeted assay, sorted memory regulatory T cells and memory conventional CD4 T cells were compared across breast cancer tissues by bulk TCR-beta CDR3 sequencing.

Memory regulatory T cells were sorted as CD4+ CD45RA- CD25high cells. Tumor-draining lymph nodes were classified as non-invaded or invaded according to the absence or presence of metastatic tumor cells. T cells were pre-enriched with a Miltenyi Pan T Cell isolation kit before staining and sorting. Immunohistochemistry for estrogen receptor, progesterone receptor, HER2 and Ki-67 was used to characterize the primary tumors. Fresh surgical tissue was processed within a few hours after surgery by cutting into small fragments. The tissue fragments were enzymatically digested with Liberase TL plus DNase for more than 15 minutes and then passed through a 40-micrometer strainer. After DAPI live/dead staining, cells were sorted on a BD FACS Aria II at about 96-99% purity. The sorted cells were lysed in TCL buffer, and a Norgen Single Cell RNA purification kit, including DNase treatment, was used to purify the RNA.

In regard to this clonotype: What antigen it recognizes has not been identified. No much larger clone exists at a distance of one base, and base qualities are not known.

Findings and caveats that apply to the study as a whole: In the targeted TCR-seq data, Tregs appeared more clonally expanded than Tconvs in all tissues, and both subsets were less diverse in tumor than lymph nodes. The tumor top-100 clone tracking analysis could be carried out in only a couple of patients. Per tissue, roughly 12-25% of Treg TCRs were found to be shared with Tconvs, and this sharing was interpreted as suggesting peripheral Treg induction. TCRs shared between the Treg and Tconv subsets were viewed as suggestive of, but not proof of, a common clonal origin. Some clones from the top 100 tumor clones were found in both invaded and non-invaded nodes, which suggests recirculation between the tumor and the draining nodes. Whether Treg conversion occurred in a given organ or whether converted Tregs recirculated between nodes and tumor could not be resolved from the data.

The library was generated by bulk RNA-seq. This sample was sequenced with an Illumina HiSeq 2500. In the paper's pipeline: In the separate targeted TCR-seq dataset, CDR3 sequences were extracted from raw reads and quantified using MiXCR version 2.1.5 with default parameters. In the separate targeted TCR-seq dataset, TCR-beta clones were defined by the combination of V gene, J gene and CDR3 sequence. In the separate targeted TCR-seq dataset, clones with fewer than three counts were removed, then only the 90% most strongly expressed clones per sample were retained. For each tissue in the separate targeted TCR-seq dataset, Treg-Tconv overlap was calculated by dividing the number of shared clones by the total number of Treg clones and multiplying by 100. TCRdb took the public reads, trimmed them with fastp at Q25, ran MiXCR for clone calling and kept in-frame beta chains. Rows matching on CDR3 protein sequence are summarized as one entry with the most common DNA and genes. The V and J calls were not made by the authors but by TCRdb's processing. This sample holds roughly 3,000 distinct CDR3 sequences; roughly three quarters were observed only once. The ten largest clones add up to 7.8% of the sample.

The V and J ends are trimmed by 5 bases and 6 bases, leaving 17 bases between them. Based on the germline V gene, the CDR1 and CDR2 sequences are MDHEN and SYDVKM. The CDR3 goes from the cysteine to the phenylalanine over 14 residues. Solely the CDR3 DNA is kept, with 42 bases framed from the first base. This receptor was obtained from a female donor with luminal breast cancer. Recombination connected TRBV28 to TRBJ2-7; the best D guess is TRBD1, with 6 bases matching. Input material: sorted memory Tregs from a lymph node. Per the publication, the cell subset or site label means: CD45RA-negative sorted CD4+ T cells (memory Tconv or effector/memory Treg). In nucleotides, the sequence is TGTGCCAGCAGTCCAAGACAGGCGGCGTCCGAGCAGTACTTC. Its amino acids are CASSPRQAASEQYF.